The 12 T cell receptor beta chains reported below all come from one sample, sequenced in a study of blood T cell repertoires in COVID-19. Sequencing used immunoSEQ multiplex PCR; TCRdb keeps in-frame clones, though not all of them. The sample consists of approximately 210,000 clones, approximately 77% of them appearing once. Source material: peripheral blood. These receptors were obtained from a woman older than 75 with acute or convalescent COVID-19.

The chain couples TRBV5-1 to TRBJ1-4; no clear D. V shed 4 bases and J shed 10 bases, with 17 bases lying between them. CDR1 and CDR2 (germline): SGHRS, YFSETQ. This CDR3 has 14 amino acids. In DNA, the CDR3 is TGCGCCAGCAGCCTGGACGGACCGAGCGGAAAACTGTTTTTT. Amino acid sequence: CASSLDGPSGKLFF.

A few counts support this clone. The chain has TRBV2 and TRBJ1-1, with 8 bases matching TRBD1. Germline CDR1 reads SNHLY; CDR2 reads FYNNEI. The CDR3 has 16 amino acids. J gave up 1 base and V 5 bases, and 9 bases lay outside the gene matches. The CDR3 loop is CASSTWTGNRNTEAFF. The CDR3 DNA follows: TGTGCCAGCAGTACTTGGACAGGGAACAGGAACACTGAAGCTTTCTTT.

This rearrangement joins TRBV4-1 to TRBJ1-1; no definite D call. The germline gives CDR1 MGHRA, CDR2 YSYEKL. The CDR3 has 15 amino acids. V lost 5 bases, J lost 5 bases, and 18 bases lay in between. The CDR3 coding sequence is TGCGCCAGCAGCATTAACGAGGGTATGGGGACTGAAGCTTTCTTT. Amino acids: CASSINEGMGTEAFF.

The chain has TRBV15 and TRBJ2-1; 7 bases line up with TRBD2. The V gene end was trimmed by 0 bases and the J gene end by 7 bases; junction bases not matched to a gene: 9. Looked up from germline, CDR1 is LNHNV and CDR2 is YYDKDF (reference sequence). The CDR3 runs to 16 residues. In DNA, the CDR3 is TGTGCCACCAGCAGAGAGACTAGCAGAATCGGGAATGAGCAGTTCTTC. Protein: CATSRETSRIGNEQFF.

CDR3 sequence: CASSLDLRDRADGYTF. The CDR3, as DNA: TGTGCCAGCAGCTTAGATCTGCGGGACAGGGCTGATGGCTACACCTTC. The V and J genes are TRBV7-2 and TRBJ1-2; 9 bases line up with TRBD1. The V gene's germline CDR1 is SGHTA and CDR2 FQGNSA. The CDR3 runs to 16 residues. V lost 1 base, J lost 6 bases, and 9 bases stayed unmatched.

V gene TRBV19 combines with J gene TRBJ2-3; TRBD2 matches 14 bases. Germline trimming cut 5 bases from V and 6 bases from J; bases unmatched to any gene: 10. Per the germline V gene, CDR1 is LNHDA and CDR2 is SQIVND (reference sequence). The CDR3 is 17 amino acids. The CDR3 protein is CASSPPGLAGGFDTQYF. The DNA for the CDR3 is TGTGCCAGTAGTCCTCCCGGACTAGCGGGGGGTTTTGATACGCAGTATTTT. The whole variable domain, remainder taken from reference TRBV19 and TRBJ2-3, is DGGITQSPKYLFRKEGQNVTLSCEQNLNHDAMYWYRQDPGQGLRLIYYSQIVNDFQKGDIAEGYSVSREKKESFPLTVTSAQKNPTAFYLCASSPPGLAGGFDTQYFGPGTRLTVL.

The chain recombines TRBV2 with TRBJ1-2; TRBD1 matches 7 bases. After removal of 6 bases from V and 0 bases from J, the junction contained 10 bases not matched to a gene. The CDR3 length is 16 residues. The germline CDR1 and CDR2 sequences are SNHLY and FYNNEI. The CDR3 loop reads CASSHYQGGANYGYTF. The CDR3 nucleotides read TGTGCCAGCAGCCATTACCAGGGGGGAGCTAACTATGGCTACACCTTC.

The rearrangement uses TRBV5-4 and TRBJ2-7; maybe TRBD1 (5 bases). This CDR3 has 13 residues. Trimming pared 0 bases from V and 5 bases from J, leaving 9 bases between. CDR1 is SGHNT and CDR2 is YYREEE in the germline V gene (reference sequence). The chain's CDR3 is CASSLDRSNEQYF. The DNA for the CDR3 is TGTGCCAGCAGCTTGGACAGGAGCAACGAGCAGTACTTC.

The V gene is TRBV5-3, the J gene TRBJ1-2; 10 positions match TRBD1. TRBV5-3 qualifies as an ORF whose function is uncertain. There are 18 residues in the CDR3. V shed 5 bases and J 0 bases; nucleotides not matched to a gene: 13. CDR3 sequence: CARRDTGTGAPTNYGYTF. DNA of the CDR3: TGTGCCAGAAGGGATACCGGGACAGGGGCGCCGACTAACTATGGCTACACCTTC.

The chain combines TRBV3-1 (or the pseudogene TRBV3-2) with TRBJ1-6, with TRBD1 as a possible D gene (6 bases). Germline V lookup: CDR1 LGHDT, CDR2 YNNKEL (reference sequence). V gave up 3 bases and J gave up 5 bases, with 17 bases separating them. The CDR3 length is 17 residues. CDR3 sequence reads: CASSHKGHQINNSPLHF. The CDR3 bases are TGTGCCAGCAGCCATAAGGGACACCAGATAAATAATTCACCCCTCCACTTT.

CDR3 in amino acids: CASSVDRDEAQYF. The CDR3 coding sequence is TGTGCCAGCAGTGTAGACAGAGATGAGGCCCAGTACTTC. The V and J genes are TRBV2 and TRBJ2-5; weak D call: TRBD1 (5 bases). Germline V gives CDR1 SNHLY, CDR2 FYNNEI. The length of the CDR3 is 13 residues. Trimming cost V 4 bases and J 9 bases, with 15 bases left between them.

The V and J genes are TRBV25-1 and TRBJ1-2, with 8 nucleotides matching TRBD1. The V gene's germline CDR1 is MGHDK and CDR2 SYGVNS. Unmatched junction bases numbered 11, after V lost 6 bases and J lost 2 bases. The CDR3 sequence is 16 residues long. The CDR3 sequence is CASSTARGQGNYGYTF. CDR3 DNA sequence: TGTGCCAGCAGCACTGCCAGGGGGCAGGGAAACTATGGCTACACCTTC.